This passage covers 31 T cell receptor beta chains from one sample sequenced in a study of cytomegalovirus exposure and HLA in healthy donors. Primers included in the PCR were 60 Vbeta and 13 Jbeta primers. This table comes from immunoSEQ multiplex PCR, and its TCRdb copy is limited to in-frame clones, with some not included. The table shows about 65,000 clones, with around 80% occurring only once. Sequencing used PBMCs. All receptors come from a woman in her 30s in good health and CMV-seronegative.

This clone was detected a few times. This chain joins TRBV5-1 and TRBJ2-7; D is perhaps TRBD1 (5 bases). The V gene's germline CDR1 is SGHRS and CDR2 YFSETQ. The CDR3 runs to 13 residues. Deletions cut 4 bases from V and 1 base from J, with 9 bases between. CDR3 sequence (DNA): TGCGCCAGCAGCCGCGGACATTCCTACGAGCAGTACTTC. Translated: CASSRGHSYEQYF.

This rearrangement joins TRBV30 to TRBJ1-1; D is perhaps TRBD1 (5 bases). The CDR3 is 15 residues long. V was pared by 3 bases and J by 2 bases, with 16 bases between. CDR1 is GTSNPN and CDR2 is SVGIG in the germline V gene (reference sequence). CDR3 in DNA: TGTGCCTGGAGGGAAACGGTGGGGGGTAACACTGAAGCTTTCTTT. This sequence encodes CAWRETVGGNTEAFF.

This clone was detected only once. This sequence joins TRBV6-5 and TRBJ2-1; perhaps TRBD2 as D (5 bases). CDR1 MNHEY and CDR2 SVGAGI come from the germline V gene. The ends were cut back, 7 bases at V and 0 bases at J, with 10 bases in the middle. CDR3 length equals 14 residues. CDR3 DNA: TGTGCCAGCATGCGGGCCTCCTCCTACAATGAGCAGTTCTTC. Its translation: CASMRASSYNEQFF.

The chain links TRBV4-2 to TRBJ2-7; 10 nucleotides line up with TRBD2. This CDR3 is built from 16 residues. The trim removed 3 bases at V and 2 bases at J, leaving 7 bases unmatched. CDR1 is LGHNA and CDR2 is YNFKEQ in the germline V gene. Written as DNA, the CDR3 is TGTGCCAGCAGCCATGCTAGCGGGGGCTCGACCTACGAGCAGTACTTC. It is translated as CASSHASGGSTYEQYF.

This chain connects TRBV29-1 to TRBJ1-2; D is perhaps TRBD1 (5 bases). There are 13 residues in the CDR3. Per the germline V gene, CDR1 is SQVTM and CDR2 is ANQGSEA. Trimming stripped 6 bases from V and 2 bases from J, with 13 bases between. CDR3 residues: CSVRGEPNYGYTF. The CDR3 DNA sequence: TGCAGCGTGCGGGGGGAGCCGAACTATGGCTACACCTTC.

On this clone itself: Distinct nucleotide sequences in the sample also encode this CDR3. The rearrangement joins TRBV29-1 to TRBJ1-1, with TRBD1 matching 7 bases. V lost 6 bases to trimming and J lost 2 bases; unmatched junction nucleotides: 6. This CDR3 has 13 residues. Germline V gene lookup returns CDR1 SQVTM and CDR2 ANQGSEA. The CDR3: CSVRTGGNTEAFF. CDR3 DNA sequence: TGCAGCGTCCGGACAGGCGGAAACACTGAAGCTTTCTTT.

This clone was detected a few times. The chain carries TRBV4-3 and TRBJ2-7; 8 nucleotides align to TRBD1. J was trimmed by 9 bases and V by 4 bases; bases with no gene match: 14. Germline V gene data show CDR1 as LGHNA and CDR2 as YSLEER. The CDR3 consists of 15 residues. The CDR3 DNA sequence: TGCGCCAGCAGCCCAGGGACAGGTCTAGCCTGGGGGCAGTACTTC. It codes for CASSPGTGLAWGQYF.

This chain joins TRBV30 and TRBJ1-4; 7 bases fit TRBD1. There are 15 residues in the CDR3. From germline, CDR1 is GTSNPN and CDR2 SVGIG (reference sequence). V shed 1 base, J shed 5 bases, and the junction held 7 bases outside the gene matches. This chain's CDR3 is CAWSEFGTANEKLFF. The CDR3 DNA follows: TGTGCCTGGAGTGAATTCGGGACAGCAAATGAAAAACTGTTTTTT.

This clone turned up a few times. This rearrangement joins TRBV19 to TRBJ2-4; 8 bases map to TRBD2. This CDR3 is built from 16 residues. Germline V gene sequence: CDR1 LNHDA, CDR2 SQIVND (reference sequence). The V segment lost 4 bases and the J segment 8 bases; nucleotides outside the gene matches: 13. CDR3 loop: CASSSPGGSGVHIQYF. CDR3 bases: TGTGCCAGTAGTAGCCCCGGGGGTAGCGGGGTACACATTCAGTACTTC.

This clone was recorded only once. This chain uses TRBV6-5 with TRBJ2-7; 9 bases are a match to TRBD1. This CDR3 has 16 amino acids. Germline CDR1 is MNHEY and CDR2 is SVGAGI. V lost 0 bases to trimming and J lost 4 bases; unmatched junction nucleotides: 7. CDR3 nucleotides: TGTGCCAGCAGTTACTCGATCGGGACAGGGTATTACGAGCAGTACTTC. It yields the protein CASSYSIGTGYYEQYF.

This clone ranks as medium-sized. The CDR3 sequence is CASSPDRGGANVLTF. DNA for the CDR3: TGTGCCAGCAGCCCGGACAGGGGTGGGGCCAACGTCCTGACTTTC. The chain is built from TRBV4-2 and TRBJ2-6; TRBD1 agrees at 9 bases. Germline assignment: CDR1 LGHNA and CDR2 YNFKEQ. The CDR3 is 15 residues long. V shed 4 bases, J shed 3 bases, and the junction held 1 base outside the gene matches.

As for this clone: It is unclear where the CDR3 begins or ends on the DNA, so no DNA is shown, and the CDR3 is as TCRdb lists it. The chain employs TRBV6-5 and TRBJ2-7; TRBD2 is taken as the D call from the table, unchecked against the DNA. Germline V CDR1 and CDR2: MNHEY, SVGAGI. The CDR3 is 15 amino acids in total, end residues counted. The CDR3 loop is CASSSSSGATYEQYF.

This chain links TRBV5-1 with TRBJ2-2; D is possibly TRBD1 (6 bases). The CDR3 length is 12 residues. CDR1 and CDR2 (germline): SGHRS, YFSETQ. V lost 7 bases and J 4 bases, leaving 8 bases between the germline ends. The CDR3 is CASGGRTGELFF. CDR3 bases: TGCGCCAGCGGGGGCCGCACCGGGGAGCTGTTTTTT.

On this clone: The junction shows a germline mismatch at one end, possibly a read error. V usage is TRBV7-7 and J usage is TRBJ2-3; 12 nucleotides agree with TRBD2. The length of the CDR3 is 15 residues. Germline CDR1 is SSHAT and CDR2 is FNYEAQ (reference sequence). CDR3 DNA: TGTGCTAGCAGCGCAGGACTAGCGGGGACGGATACGCAGTATTTT. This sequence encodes CASSAGLAGTDTQYF.

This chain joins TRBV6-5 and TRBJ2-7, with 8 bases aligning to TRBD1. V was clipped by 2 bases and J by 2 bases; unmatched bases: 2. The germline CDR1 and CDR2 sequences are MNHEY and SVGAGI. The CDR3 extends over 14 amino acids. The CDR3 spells CASSYIRGPYEQYF. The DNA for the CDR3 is TGTGCCAGCAGTTACATCAGGGGGCCCTACGAGCAGTACTTC.

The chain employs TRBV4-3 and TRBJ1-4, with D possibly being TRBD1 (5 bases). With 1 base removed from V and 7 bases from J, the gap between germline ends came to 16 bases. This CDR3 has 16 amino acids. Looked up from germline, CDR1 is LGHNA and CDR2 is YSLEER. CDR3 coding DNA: TGCGCCAGCAGCCAAGGGGCCGCGCAGGGAGGTGAAAAACTGTTTTTT. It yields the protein CASSQGAAQGGEKLFF.

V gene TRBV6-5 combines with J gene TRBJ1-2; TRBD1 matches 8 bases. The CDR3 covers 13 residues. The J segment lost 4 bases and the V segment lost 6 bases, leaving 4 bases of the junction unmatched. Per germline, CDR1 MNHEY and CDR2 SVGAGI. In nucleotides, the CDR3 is TGTGCCAGCAGCCGTGGACAGGGCTATGGCTACACCTTC. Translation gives CASSRGQGYGYTF.

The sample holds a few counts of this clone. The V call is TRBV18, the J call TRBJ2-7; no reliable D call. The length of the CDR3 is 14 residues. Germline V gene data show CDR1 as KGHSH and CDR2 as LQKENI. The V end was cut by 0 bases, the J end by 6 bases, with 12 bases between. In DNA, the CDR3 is TGTGCCAGCTCACCACCGAGGCCGGCCGGCGAGCAGTACTTC. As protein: CASSPPRPAGEQYF.

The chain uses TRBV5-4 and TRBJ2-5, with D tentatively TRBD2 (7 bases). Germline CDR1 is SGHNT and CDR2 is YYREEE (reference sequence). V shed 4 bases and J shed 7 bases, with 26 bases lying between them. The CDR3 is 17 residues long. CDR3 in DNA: TGTGCCAGCAGCCCCCTAACTGGCGGGGGCCGCAGTGGGACCCAGTACTTC. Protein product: CASSPLTGGGRSGTQYF.

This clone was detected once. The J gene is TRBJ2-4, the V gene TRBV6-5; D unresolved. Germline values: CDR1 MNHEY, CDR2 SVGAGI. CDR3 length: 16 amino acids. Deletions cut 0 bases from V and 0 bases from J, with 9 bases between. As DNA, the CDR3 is TGTGCCAGCAGTTACTCGAGGAATCTAGCCAAAAACATTCAGTACTTC. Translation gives CASSYSRNLAKNIQYF.

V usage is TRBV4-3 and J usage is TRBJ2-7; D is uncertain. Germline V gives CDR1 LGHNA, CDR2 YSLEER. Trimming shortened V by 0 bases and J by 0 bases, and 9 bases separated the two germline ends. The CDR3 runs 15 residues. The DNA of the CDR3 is TGCGCCAGCAGCCAAGATGCTCACAGCTCCTACGAGCAGTACTTC. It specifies CASSQDAHSSYEQYF.

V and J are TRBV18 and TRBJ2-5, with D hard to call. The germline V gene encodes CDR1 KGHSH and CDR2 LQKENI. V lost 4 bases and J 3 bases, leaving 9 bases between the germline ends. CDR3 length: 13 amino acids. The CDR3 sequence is CASSLLEEETQYF. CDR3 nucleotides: TGTGCCAGCTCACTGTTAGAAGAAGAGACCCAGTACTTC.

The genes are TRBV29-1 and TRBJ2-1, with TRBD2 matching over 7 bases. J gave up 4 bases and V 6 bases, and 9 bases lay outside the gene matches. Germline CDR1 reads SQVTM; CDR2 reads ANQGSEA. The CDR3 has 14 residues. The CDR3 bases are TGCAGCGTGACACGTAGCGGGCCATACAATGAGCAGTTCTTC. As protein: CSVTRSGPYNEQFF.

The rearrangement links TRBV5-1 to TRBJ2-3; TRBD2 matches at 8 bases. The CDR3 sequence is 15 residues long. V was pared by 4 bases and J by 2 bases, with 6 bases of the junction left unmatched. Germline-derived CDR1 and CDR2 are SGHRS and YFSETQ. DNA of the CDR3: TGCGCCAGCAGCGTCGGGACTAGTTACACAGATACGCAGTATTTT. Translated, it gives CASSVGTSYTDTQYF. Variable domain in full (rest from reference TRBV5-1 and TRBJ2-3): KAGVTQTPRYLIKTRGQQVTLSCSPISGHRSVSWYQQTPGQGLQFLFEYFSETQRNKGNFPGRFSGRQFSNSRSEMNVSTLELGDSALYLCASSVGTSYTDTQYFGPGTRLTVL.

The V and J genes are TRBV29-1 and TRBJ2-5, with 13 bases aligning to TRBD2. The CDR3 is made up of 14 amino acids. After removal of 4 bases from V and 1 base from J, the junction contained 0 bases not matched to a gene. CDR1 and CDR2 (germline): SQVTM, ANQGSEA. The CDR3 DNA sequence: TGCAGCGTTGGACTAGCGGGGGGCCAAGAGACCCAGTACTTC. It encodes CSVGLAGGQETQYF. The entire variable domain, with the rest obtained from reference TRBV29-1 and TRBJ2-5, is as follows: SAVISQKPSRDICQRGTSLTIQCQVDSQVTMMFWYRQQPGQSLTLIATANQGSEATYESGFVIDKFPISRPNLTFSTLTVSNMSPEDSSIYLCSVGLAGGQETQYFGPGTRLLVL.

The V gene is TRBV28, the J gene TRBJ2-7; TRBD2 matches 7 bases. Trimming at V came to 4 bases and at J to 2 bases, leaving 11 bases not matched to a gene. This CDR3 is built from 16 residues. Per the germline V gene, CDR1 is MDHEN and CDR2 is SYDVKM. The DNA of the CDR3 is TGTGCCAGCAGTTCCCCCGCATGGGGGGGAGCCTACGAGCAGTACTTC. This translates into CASSSPAWGGAYEQYF.

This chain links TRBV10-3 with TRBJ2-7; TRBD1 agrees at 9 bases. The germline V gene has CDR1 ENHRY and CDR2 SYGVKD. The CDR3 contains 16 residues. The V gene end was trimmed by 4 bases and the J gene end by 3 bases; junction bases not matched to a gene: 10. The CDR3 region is CAISGPSGTGSYEQYF. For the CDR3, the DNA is TGTGCCATCAGTGGCCCCTCCGGGACAGGGAGCTACGAGCAGTACTTC.

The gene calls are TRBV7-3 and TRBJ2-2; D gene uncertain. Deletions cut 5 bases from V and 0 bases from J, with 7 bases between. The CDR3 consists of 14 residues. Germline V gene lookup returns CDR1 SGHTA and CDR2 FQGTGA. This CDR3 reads CASSLTPNTGELFF. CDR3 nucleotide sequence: TGTGCCAGCAGCCTGACACCGAACACCGGGGAGCTGTTTTTT.

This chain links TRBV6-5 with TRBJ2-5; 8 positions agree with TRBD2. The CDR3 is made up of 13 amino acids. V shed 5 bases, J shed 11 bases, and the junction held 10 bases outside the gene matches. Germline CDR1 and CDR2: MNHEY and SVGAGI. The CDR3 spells CASSAGTRSRQYF. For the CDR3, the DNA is TGTGCCAGCAGTGCCGGGACTAGATCGAGGCAGTACTTC.

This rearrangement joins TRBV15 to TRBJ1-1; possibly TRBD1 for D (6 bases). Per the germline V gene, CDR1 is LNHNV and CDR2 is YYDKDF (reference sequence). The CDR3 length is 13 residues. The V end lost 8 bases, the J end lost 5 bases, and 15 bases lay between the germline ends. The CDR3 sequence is CATFGSGATEAFF. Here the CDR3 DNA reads TGTGCCACCTTCGGCTCAGGGGCAACTGAAGCTTTCTTT.

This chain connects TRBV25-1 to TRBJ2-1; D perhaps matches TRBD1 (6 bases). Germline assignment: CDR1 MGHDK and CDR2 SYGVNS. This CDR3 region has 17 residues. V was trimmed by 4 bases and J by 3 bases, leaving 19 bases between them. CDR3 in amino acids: CASSGPHPGQVYNEQFF. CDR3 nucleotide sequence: TGTGCCAGCAGTGGCCCACATCCGGGACAAGTCTACAATGAGCAGTTCTTC.